Below, 10 T cell receptor beta chains from the same sample are listed, as sequenced in a study of blood T cell repertoires in COVID-19. The assay was immunoSEQ multiplex PCR, and TCRdb's table has in-frame clones only and misses some. Of some 20,000 clones listed, more than 85% are singletons. The sample consisted of peripheral blood. All receptors derive from a human donor in a cohort sampled during active COVID-19.

The chain employs TRBV9 and TRBJ1-4; 7 positions agree with TRBD1. Losses at the gene ends were 4 bases for V and 4 bases for J; bases not matched to a gene: 4. This CDR3 has 14 amino acids. CDR1 is SGDLS, CDR2 YYNGEE, per germline. Here the CDR3 DNA reads TGTGCCAGCAGCCTTCGACAGGGTAATGAAAAACTGTTTTTT. Its translation is CASSLRQGNEKLFF.

The rearrangement uses TRBV27 and TRBJ2-3, with TRBD2 matching 9 bases. The CDR3 is 16 amino acids. Unmatched junction bases numbered 8, after V lost 1 base and J lost 6 bases. CDR1 is MNHEY, CDR2 SMNVEV, per germline (reference sequence). The CDR3 protein is CASSLFGREGLDTQYF. DNA of the CDR3: TGTGCCAGCAGTTTATTTGGGCGGGAGGGCCTGGATACGCAGTATTTT.

The rearrangement joins TRBV5-1 to TRBJ2-5, with D perhaps matching TRBD2 (7 bases). Trimming stripped 0 bases from V and 4 bases from J, with 16 bases between. CDR3 length: 16 amino acids. CDR1 SGHRS and CDR2 YFSETQ come from the germline V gene. The CDR3 reads CASSLAPRGGGETQYF. CDR3 coding DNA: TGCGCCAGCAGCTTGGCTCCACGAGGGGGGGGAGAGACCCAGTACTTC.

This chain connects TRBV9 to TRBJ2-2; 7 bases agree with TRBD1. Germline CDR1 SGDLS, CDR2 YYNGEE. Trimming cost V 3 bases and J 5 bases; bases outside gene matches: 10. CDR3 length: 16 amino acids. Here the CDR3 reads CASSGSSGQSTGELFF. CDR3 DNA sequence: TGTGCCAGCAGCGGGTCGTCGGGACAGAGTACCGGGGAGCTGTTTTTT. The full variable domain, completed using reference TRBV9 and TRBJ2-2, is DSGVTQTPKHLITATGQRVTLRCSPRSGDLSVYWYQQSLDQGLQFLIQYYNGEERAKGNILERFSAQQFPDLHSELNLSSLELGDSALYFCASSGSSGQSTGELFFGEGSRLTVL.

J is TRBJ2-5 and V is TRBV18; maybe TRBD1 (6 bases). The CDR3 totals 15 residues. The germline gives CDR1 KGHSH, CDR2 LQKENI. Deletions cut 3 bases from V and 3 bases from J, with 14 bases between. Here the CDR3 DNA reads TGTGCCAGCTCACCTCAAGGGGGATTCGAAGAGACCCAGTACTTC. Amino acids: CASSPQGGFEETQYF.

The chain is built from TRBV6-5 and TRBJ2-7; 12 nucleotides align to TRBD2. Germline V lookup: CDR1 MNHEY, CDR2 SVGAGI. The trim removed 10 bases at V and 0 bases at J, leaving 4 bases unmatched. This CDR3 has 14 residues. The CDR3 loop reads CATTTSGSSYEQYF. CDR3 coding DNA: TGTGCCACAACGACTAGCGGGAGCTCCTACGAGCAGTACTTC.

This chain links TRBV3-1 (or the pseudogene TRBV3-2) with TRBJ2-5; TRBD2 matches 14 bases. With V trimmed by 5 bases and J by 5 bases, 19 bases remained unmatched. There are 20 residues in the CDR3. From germline, CDR1 is LGHDT and CDR2 YNNKEL (reference sequence). The CDR3, as DNA: TGTGCCAGCAGCTCCTACACAACCGGGACTAGCGGGAGTCGAGGGGAGACCCAGTACTTC. Its translation is CASSSYTTGTSGSRGETQYF.

This clone was detected only once. This rearrangement joins TRBV9 to TRBJ2-3; weak D call: TRBD2 (6 bases). Trimming removed 4 bases at V and 2 bases at J, with 11 bases between. The CDR3 has 14 amino acids. CDR1 and CDR2 from the germline V gene are SGDLS and YYNGEE. Written as DNA, the CDR3 is TGTGCCAGCAGCCCCTGGGACTTCACAGATACGCAGTATTTT. It translates to CASSPWDFTDTQYF.

This clone was recorded once. The gene calls are TRBV11-2 and TRBJ2-6, with TRBD1 matching 11 bases. Trimming removed 5 bases from V and 2 bases from J; junction bases left unmatched: 5. The CDR3 is made up of 17 amino acids. The germline gives CDR1 SGHAT, CDR2 FQNNGV. CDR3 loop: CASSMGQGVTGANVLTF. The CDR3 DNA reads TGTGCCAGCAGCATGGGACAGGGGGTCACTGGGGCCAACGTCCTGACTTTC. Full variable domain (outside the CDR3, taken from reference TRBV11-2 and TRBJ2-6): EAGVAQSPRYKIIEKRQSVAFWCNPISGHATLYWYQQILGQGPKLLIQFQNNGVVDDSQLPKDRFSAERLKGVDSTLKIQPAKLEDSAVYLCASSMGQGVTGANVLTFGAGSRLTVL.

The V gene is TRBV29-1, the J gene TRBJ2-3; 9 bases line up with TRBD1. CDR3 length equals 13 residues. The germline V gene has CDR1 SQVTM and CDR2 ANQGSEA. The V and J ends lost 5 bases and 13 bases, in that order; junction bases with no gene match: 13. The CDR3 DNA follows: TGCAGCGTTCGAGTGGCCCCGACAGGGGGGGAGTATTTT. As protein: CSVRVAPTGGEYF.